Presented here are 2 T cell receptor beta chains from one specimen sequenced in a study of regulatory T cells in long-lasting Graves disease. Arm-PCR of CDR3 regions and iRepertoire HTBI primers were the basis on which TCR beta libraries were built. One entry per CDR3 protein, called by TCRdb with MiXCR from the multiplex PCR reads. The sample consists of some 500,000 distinct CDR3 sequences, 15% to 20% of them appearing once. Stated time point: newly diagnosed GD, antithyroid drugs for less than 3 months. PBMCs provided the RNA from which the TCR library was made. This sample also belongs to another study, concerning T cells in Graves' hyperthyroidism and ophthalmopathy.

The starting material was peripheral blood mononuclear cells (PBMCs), obtained at new diagnosis, from a patient treated with antithyroid drugs. Source of these receptors: a woman aged 40 to 65 with Graves disease.

V gene TRBV7-8 combines with J gene TRBJ2-2; D possibly corresponds to TRBD2 (6 bases). V shed 1 base and J shed 3 bases, with 9 bases lying between them. CDR3 size: 15 residues. Germline values: CDR1 SGHVS, CDR2 FQNEAQ. The CDR3 protein is CASSLGRGDTGELFF. The CDR3 DNA is TGTGCCAGCAGCTTAGGGCGGGGCGACACCGGGGAGCTGTTTTTT.

The rearrangement uses TRBV2 and TRBJ2-5; 7 bases line up with TRBD2. The ends lost 7 bases at V and 4 bases at J; junction bases unmatched: 6. The length of the CDR3 is 13 residues. Germline values: CDR1 SNHLY, CDR2 FYNNEI. As DNA, the CDR3 is TGTGCCAGCATGCGTGGCGGGGGAGAGACCCAGTACTTC. This encodes CASMRGGGETQYF.